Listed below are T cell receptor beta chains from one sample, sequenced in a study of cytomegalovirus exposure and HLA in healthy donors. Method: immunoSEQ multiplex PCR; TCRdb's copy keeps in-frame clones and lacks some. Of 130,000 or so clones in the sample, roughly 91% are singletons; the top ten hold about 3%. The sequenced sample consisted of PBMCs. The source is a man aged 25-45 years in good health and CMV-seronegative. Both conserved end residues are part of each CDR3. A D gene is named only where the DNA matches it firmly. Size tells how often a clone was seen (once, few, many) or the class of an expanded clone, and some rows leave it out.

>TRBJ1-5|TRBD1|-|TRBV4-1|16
CASSQRMTGVNQPQHF
TGCGCCAGCAGCCAGCGAATGACAGGGGTAAATCAGCCCCAGCATTTT
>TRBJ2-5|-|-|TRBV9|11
CASSSRPAWYF
TGTGCCAGCAGCAGCCGTCCCGCCTGGTACTTC
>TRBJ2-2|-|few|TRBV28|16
CASLGRGQRYTGELFF
TGTGCCAGCCTGGGCAGGGGCCAAAGGTACACCGGGGAGCTGTTTTTT
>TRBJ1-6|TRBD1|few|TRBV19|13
CAGQGSRNSPLHF
TGTGCCGGACAGGGGTCACGGAATTCACCCCTCCACTTT
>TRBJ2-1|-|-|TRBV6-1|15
CASSGAGPAYNEQFF
TGTGCCAGCAGTGGGGCGGGCCCGGCCTACAATGAGCAGTTCTTC
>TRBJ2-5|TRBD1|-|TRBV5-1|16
CASSLGGGAKKETQYF
TGCGCCAGCAGCTTGGGAGGGGGCGCGAAGAAAGAGACCCAGTACTTC
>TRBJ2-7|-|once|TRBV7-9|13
CASSPPGFYEQYF
TGTGCCAGCAGCCCCCCAGGCTTCTACGAGCAGTACTTC
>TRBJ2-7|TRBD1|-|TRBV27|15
CASSKTGAYSYEQYF
TGTGCCAGCAGCAAGACAGGGGCCTACTCCTACGAGCAGTACTTC
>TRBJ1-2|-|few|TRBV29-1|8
CSVGASTF
TGCAGCGTTGGGGCGAGCACCTTC
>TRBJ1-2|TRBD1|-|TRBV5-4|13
CASSLRGWNGYTF
TGTGCCAGCAGCCTCAGGGGGTGGAATGGCTACACCTTC
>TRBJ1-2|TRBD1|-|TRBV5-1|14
CASSGLTGSYGYTF
TGCGCCAGCAGCGGGCTGACAGGGTCCTATGGCTACACCTTC
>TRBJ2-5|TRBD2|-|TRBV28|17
CASSSQPGTSGWKTQYF
TGTGCCAGCAGCTCACAACCCGGGACTAGCGGGTGGAAGACCCAGTACTTC
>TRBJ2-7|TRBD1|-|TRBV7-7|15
CASSSGTGSTYEQYF
TGTGCTAGCAGTTCCGGGACAGGGTCAACCTACGAGCAGTACTTC
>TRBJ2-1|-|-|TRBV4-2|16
CASSQRGDSSYNEQFF
TGTGCCAGCAGCCAACGCGGGGACAGCTCCTACAATGAGCAGTTCTTC
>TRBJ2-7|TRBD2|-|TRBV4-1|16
CASSFGKTSGVYEQYF
TGCGCCAGCAGCTTTGGTAAGACTAGCGGGGTCTACGAGCAGTACTTC
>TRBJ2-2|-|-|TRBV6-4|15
CASSGESRRTGELFF
TGTGCCAGCAGTGGTGAGTCGAGGAGGACCGGGGAGCTGTTTTTT
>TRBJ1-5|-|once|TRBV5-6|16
CASSEEDVRANQPQHF
TGTGCCAGCAGCGAAGAGGACGTCAGGGCCAATCAGCCCCAGCATTTT
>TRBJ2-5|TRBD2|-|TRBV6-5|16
CASSYGVAGYQETQYF
TGTGCCAGCAGTTACGGGGTAGCGGGTTATCAAGAGACCCAGTACTTC
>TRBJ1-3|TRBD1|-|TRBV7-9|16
CASSPRDSYSGNTIYF
TGTGCCAGCAGCCCGAGGGACAGCTACTCTGGAAACACCATATATTTT
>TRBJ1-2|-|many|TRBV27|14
CASSPHAQAVGYTF
TGTGCCAGCAGTCCCCACGCCCAGGCAGTAGGCTACACCTTC
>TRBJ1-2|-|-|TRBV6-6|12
CATEGGGYGYTF
TGTGCCACTGAGGGGGGAGGGTATGGCTACACCTTC
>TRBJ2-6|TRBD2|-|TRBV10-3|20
CAISETSGGSTHSGANVLTF
TGTGCCATCAGTGAGACTAGCGGGGGGAGTACCCACTCTGGGGCCAACGTCCTGACTTTC
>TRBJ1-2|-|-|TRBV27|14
CASGERREDYGYTF
TGTGCCAGCGGGGAGCGCAGGGAGGACTATGGCTACACCTTC
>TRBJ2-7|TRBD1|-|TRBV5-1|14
CASSSRGRRYEQYF
TGCGCCAGCAGCTCCAGGGGGCGCAGGTACGAGCAGTACTTC
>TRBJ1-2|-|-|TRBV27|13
CASSPESGEGYTF
TGTGCCAGCAGTCCAGAGTCGGGTGAGGGCTACACCTTC
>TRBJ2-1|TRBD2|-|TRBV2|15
CASRGEGDYHNEQFF
TGTGCCAGCAGGGGTGAAGGGGACTACCACAATGAGCAGTTCTTC
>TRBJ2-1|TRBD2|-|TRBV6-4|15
CASSIGGGTNNEQFF
TGTGCCAGCAGTATTGGCGGGGGGACCAACAATGAGCAGTTCTTC
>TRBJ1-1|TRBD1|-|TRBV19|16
CASSRGTGARGTEAFF
TGTGCCAGTAGTAGGGGGACAGGGGCTAGGGGCACTGAAGCTTTCTTT
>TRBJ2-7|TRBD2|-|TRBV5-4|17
CASSLGVLAGGAYEQYF
TGTGCCAGCAGCTTGGGGGTTCTAGCGGGGGGAGCCTACGAGCAGTACTTC
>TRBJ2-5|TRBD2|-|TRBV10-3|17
CAIRPDLGLAASGTQYF
TGTGCCATCCGACCAGACCTGGGACTAGCGGCGTCGGGGACCCAGTACTTC
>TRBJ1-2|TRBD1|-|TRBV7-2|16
CASSLVGTGVMYGYTF
TGTGCCAGCAGCTTAGTGGGGACAGGGGTAATGTATGGCTACACCTTC
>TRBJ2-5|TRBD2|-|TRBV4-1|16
CASSQDLSGGGETQYF
TGCGCCAGCAGCCAAGACCTTAGCGGGGGCGGGGAGACCCAGTACTTC
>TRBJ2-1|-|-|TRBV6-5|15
CASSYSGQNYNEQFF
TGTGCCAGCAGTTACTCGGGGCAGAATTACAATGAGCAGTTCTTC
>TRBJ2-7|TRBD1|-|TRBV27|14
CASRPGQGFHEQYF
TGTGCCAGCAGGCCGGGACAGGGGTTCCACGAGCAGTACTTC
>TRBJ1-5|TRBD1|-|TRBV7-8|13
CASSSQGAQPQHF
TGTGCCAGCAGCTCACAGGGGGCTCAGCCCCAGCATTTT
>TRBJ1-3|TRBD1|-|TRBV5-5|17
CASSQYRGRKSGNTIYF
TGTGCCAGCAGCCAGTACAGGGGGCGCAAATCTGGAAACACCATATATTTT
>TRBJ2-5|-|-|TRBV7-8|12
CASSPRTSEEYF
TGTGCCAGCAGCCCAAGGACCTCGGAGGAGTACTTC
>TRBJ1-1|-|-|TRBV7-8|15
CASSPREGGSTEAFF
TGTGCCAGCAGCCCTAGGGAGGGCGGTAGCACTGAAGCTTTCTTT
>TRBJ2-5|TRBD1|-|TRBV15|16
CATSREGQGAWETQYF
TGTGCCACCAGCAGAGAAGGGCAGGGGGCGTGGGAGACCCAGTACTTC
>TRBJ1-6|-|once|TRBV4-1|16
CASSQERRSDNSPLHF
TGCGCCAGCAGCCAAGAAAGGCGGAGTGATAATTCACCCCTCCACTTT
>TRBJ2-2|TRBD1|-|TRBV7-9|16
CASSLGQGLNTGELFF
TGTGCCAGCAGTCTAGGACAGGGCTTGAACACCGGGGAGCTGTTTTTT
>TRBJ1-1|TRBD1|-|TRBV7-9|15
CASSLRAGGLGEAFF
TGTGCCAGCAGCCTCAGGGCAGGGGGGTTGGGTGAAGCTTTCTTT
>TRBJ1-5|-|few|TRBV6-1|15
CASNRLQRGNQPQHF
TGTGCCAGTAACCGTTTACAGAGGGGCAATCAGCCCCAGCATTTT
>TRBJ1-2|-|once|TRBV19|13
CASSMGTPYGYTF
TGTGCCAGTAGTATGGGGACACCCTATGGCTACACCTTC